A selection of T cell receptor beta chains follows, all from one sample in a study of T cell responses to AZD1222 COVID-19 vaccine. The data were produced by immunoSEQ multiplex PCR, yet TCRdb's version contains in-frame clones alone and is incomplete. The table has some 120,000 clones, 87% seen once. The sample here was peripheral blood, taken on day 0 of AZD1222 vaccination. The receptors come from an adult in good health. The CDR3 runs from the conserved cysteine through the conserved F or W. Each record gives: V gene, D gene, J gene, CDR3 length, clone size, CDR3 DNA, CDR3 protein. A D gene is named only where the DNA matches it firmly. Not every row has a clone size; where given, it reads once, few, many or a size class.

TRBV5-1	NA	TRBJ2-2	16	NA	TGCGCCAGCAGCAGCCGGACAGTAACGAACACCGGGGAGCTGTTTTTT	CASSSRTVTNTGELFF
TRBV15	TRBD1	TRBJ1-2	15	NA	TGTGCCACCAGCAGAGCGGCGGCAGGGGGCTTTGGCTACACCTTC	CATSRAAAGGFGYTF
TRBV6-1	NA	TRBJ2-7	12	NA	TGTGCCAGCAGTGAATACGGGTTCGAGCAGTACTTC	CASSEYGFEQYF
TRBV6-5	NA	TRBJ1-1	15	NA	TGTGCCAGCAGTTACTCGAAAGCCTTGAACACTGAAGCTTTCTTT	CASSYSKALNTEAFF
TRBV7-9	NA	TRBJ1-1	13	NA	TGTGCCAGCAGCTTACGACAGAACACTGAAGCTTTCTTT	CASSLRQNTEAFF
TRBV3-1/TRBV3-2	TRBD2	TRBJ2-2	17	few	TGTGCCAGCAGCCAGGGTTTCGGGGGGGCGAACACCGGGGAGCTGTTTTTT	CASSQGFGGANTGELFF
TRBV24-1	TRBD2	TRBJ2-1	14	NA	TGTGCCACCAGTGAACGAGCGGGATATAATGAGCAGTTCTTC	CATSERAGYNEQFF
TRBV27	NA	TRBJ1-1	15	NA	TGTGCCAGCAGTTTATGGGGAGGCCTGAACACTGAAGCTTTCTTT	CASSLWGGLNTEAFF
TRBV15	TRBD1	TRBJ2-7	15	few	TGTGCCACCAGCAGAGAAAGGACAGGGGTGTACGAGCAGTACTTC	CATSRERTGVYEQYF
TRBV7-3	TRBD1	TRBJ2-1	15	NA	TGTGCCAGCAGCTTAGACAGGGGGCCCTACAATGAGCAGTTCTTC	CASSLDRGPYNEQFF
TRBV24-1	NA	TRBJ2-1	12	NA	TGTGCCACCAGTGATATCCACAATGAGCAGTTCTTC	CATSDIHNEQFF
TRBV6-5	TRBD1	TRBJ1-5	14	NA	TGTGCCAGCAGCTTGACAGGGACTTGGCAGCCCCAGCATTTT	CASSLTGTWQPQHF
TRBV11-3	NA	TRBJ1-2	15	NA	TGTGCCAGCAGCTTAGATCGAGGCAGGGACTATGGCTACACCTTC	CASSLDRGRDYGYTF
TRBV3-1/TRBV3-2	NA	TRBJ1-2	12	NA	TGTGCCAGCAGCCAGGCAAACTATGGCTACACCTTC	CASSQANYGYTF
TRBV11-2	NA	TRBJ1-2	11	NA	TGTGCCAGCAGCTTAACAGGGGGCTACACCTTC	CASSLTGGYTF
TRBV9	NA	TRBJ1-1	16	NA	TGTGCCAGCAGCGTAGGACAGCATCTGGGGAACACTGAAGCTTTCTTT	CASSVGQHLGNTEAFF
TRBV25-1	TRBD2	TRBJ2-3	14	NA	TGTGCCAGCAGTGAAGGGGGGGGCACAGATACGCAGTATTTT	CASSEGGGTDTQYF
TRBV7-8	TRBD2	TRBJ2-3	21	NA	TGTGCCAGCAGCTTAGGCTCCATCGGCAGGGCGACTAGCGGGCCCACAGATACGCAGTATTTT	CASSLGSIGRATSGPTDTQYF
TRBV30	TRBD1	TRBJ1-1	11	NA	TGTGCCTGGAGGGATGACAGGGAGGCTTTCTTT	CAWRDDREAFF
TRBV3-1/TRBV3-2	NA	TRBJ1-5	18	NA	TGTGCCAGCAGCCAAGGTCCCCTATCAGGGTTTAGCAATCAGCCCCAGCATTTT	CASSQGPLSGFSNQPQHF
TRBV5-4	TRBD1	TRBJ2-3	15	NA	TGTGCCAGCAGCTTGCGGGACAGGGGGACAGATACGCAGTATTTT	CASSLRDRGTDTQYF
TRBV27	TRBD2	TRBJ2-7	14	many	TGTGCCAGCAGGGAAGCGGGGGAGTCCTACGAGCAGTACTTC	CASREAGESYEQYF
TRBV6-5	NA	TRBJ2-7	12	NA	TGTGCCAGCAGCCAGGGGGGCTACGAGCAGTACTTC	CASSQGGYEQYF
TRBV10-3	TRBD1	TRBJ1-2	11	NA	TGTGCCACTGGGACAGGGTATGGCTACACCTTC	CATGTGYGYTF
TRBV7-8	NA	TRBJ1-1	14	NA	TGTGCCAGCAGCTTAGAAGGGAGAGGAACTGAAGCTTTCTTT	CASSLEGRGTEAFF
TRBV12-3/TRBV12-4	NA	TRBJ2-1	12	NA	TGTGCCAGCAGCTCCCTGCCCAATGAGCAGTTCTTC	CASSSLPNEQFF
TRBV2	NA	TRBJ1-1	17	NA	TGTGCCAGCAGTACCTGGGGGTCGGGGACCTCACACACTGAAGCTTTCTTT	CASSTWGSGTSHTEAFF
TRBV6-4	NA	TRBJ1-3	14	NA	TGTGCCAGCAGTGACAGGGAGGCTAGAAACACCATATATTTT	CASSDREARNTIYF
TRBV5-6	TRBD2	TRBJ2-7	14	NA	TGTGCCAGCAGCTGGACTAGCCCCACCTACGAGCAGTACTTC	CASSWTSPTYEQYF